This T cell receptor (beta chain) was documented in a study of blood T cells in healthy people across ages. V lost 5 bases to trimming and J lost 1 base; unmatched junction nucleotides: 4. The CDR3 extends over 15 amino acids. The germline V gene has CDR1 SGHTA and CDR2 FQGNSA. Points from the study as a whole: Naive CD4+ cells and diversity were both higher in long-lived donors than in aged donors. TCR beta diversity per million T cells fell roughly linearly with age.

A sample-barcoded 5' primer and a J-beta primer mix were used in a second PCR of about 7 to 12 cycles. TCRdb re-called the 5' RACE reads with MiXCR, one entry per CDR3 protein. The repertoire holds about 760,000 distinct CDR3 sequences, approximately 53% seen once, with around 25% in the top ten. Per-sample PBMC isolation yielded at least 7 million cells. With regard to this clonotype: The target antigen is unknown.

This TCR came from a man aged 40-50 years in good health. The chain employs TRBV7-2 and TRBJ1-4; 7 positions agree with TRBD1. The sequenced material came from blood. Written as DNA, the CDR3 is TGTGCCAGCAGCATAAGACAGGGAACTAATGAAAAACTGTTTTTT. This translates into CASSIRQGTNEKLFF.